This TCR beta chain stems from a study of T cells in Graves' hyperthyroidism and ophthalmopathy (dated by TCRdb to the late 2010s). Concerning the study at large: Peripheral blood was sampled at the time of initial diagnosis, prior to any treatment. A discovery cohort of roughly 96 patients, 43 with Graves' ophthalmopathy and approximately 60 with stable Graves' hyperthyroidism, was used to find distinguishing TCR V-J signatures. Prospective prediction of ophthalmopathy was tested in an independent validation cohort consisting of under 20 hyperthyroidism patients and over 15 patients who later progressed to ophthalmopathy. The 80 to 100 discovery patients were randomly divided into training and test sets at a 7:3 ratio. Thyroid tissue and blood T-cell repertoires from about six Graves' hyperthyroidism patients were also compared in the study. Following sampling, methimazole starting at 30 mg daily was given to hyperthyroidism patients, and high-dose intravenous methylprednisolone was given to ophthalmopathy patients. The paper describes TCR Vbeta CDR3 sequencing of 140 or so peripheral blood samples, made up of under 50 ophthalmopathy patients, 70 to 75 hyperthyroidism patients and 17 progressor patients.

This clonotype showed up many times. Its antigen is not yet known. Base qualities are missing; no much larger clone stands one base away. Moderately to severely active disease, a Clinical Activity Score of at least 3, a NOSPECS grade of at least 4, and a duration under 3 months were present in ophthalmopathy patients. The study excluded patients with uncontrolled infections, other autoimmune diseases, pregnancy or lactation. Diagnoses were established on the basis of clinical symptoms, serum thyroxine and TRAb, thyroid ultrasound, and orbital computed tomography. PBMCs were isolated from about 9 ml of fresh peripheral blood by Ficoll-Paque density gradient centrifugation. Total RNA was extracted with Trizol reagent, and quality was checked on an Agilent 2100 Bioanalyzer. TCR beta CDR3 regions were amplified from RNA transcripts. A first-round RT-PCR of the TCR CDR3 used the HTBI primer set with the Qiagen OneStep RT-PCR kit. Libraries were constructed in a second round of multiplex PCR, after which size selection and purification were carried out. Paired-end sequencing of the libraries was performed with 100 bp reads on an Illumina HiSeq2000. Per the authors' processing: SOAPnuke was used to process the raw data, throwing out any read that contained adapters or uncalled bases, had a mean Phred below 15, or lacked an exact constant-primer or identifier match. High-quality paired reads were merged with COPE v1.2.5, and unique nucleotide sequences were defined as clonotypes. Clonotypes were aligned to IMGT TRBV, TRBD and TRBJ reference segments using MiTCR v1.1. Analysis was restricted to V-J combinations with a frequency above 0.0001, which covered 99.2% of repertoires. A TCS score was defined as the ratio of F50 (clonal expansion) to E x V (chaos), with BLOSUM62-based TCRdist applied between CDR3 peptides within each V-J. Welch's t-statistics and random forest reduced several hundred V-J features to fewer than 15, which were used in a naive Bayes classifier (R e1071). Using fastp trimming at Q25 and MiXCR clonotype assembly, TCRdb reanalyzed the public sequencing data and kept in-frame beta chains. Here each entry gathers all rows of one CDR3 protein and keeps the most common genes and DNA. These V and J calls originate from TCRdb's pipeline instead of the authors' own analysis. Recorded for this sample are around 600,000 distinct CDR3 sequences; approximately 15% of them occurred a single time. The ten largest make up over 6% of the sample.

Summary of the overall study and its limitations: In validation, progression to ophthalmopathy was predicted by the model with 70.59% sensitivity and under 85% specificity, a median of around 6.5 months before onset. Blood samples also contained most of the expanded thyroid clonotypes (frequency above 0.001), which suggests that blood repertoires may reflect thyroid immune responses. In cross-validation, a model built on a 13 V-J signature told ophthalmopathy apart from stable hyperthyroidism with under 90% sensitivity and around 84% specificity, and in testing the same model reached 80%/75%. No statistical method was used to set the sample size in advance, and investigators knew the group allocation.

CDR1 and CDR2 are drawn from the germline V gene: MNHEY, SVGEGT. V loses 7 bases, J loses 3 bases, and the germline ends lie 7 bases apart. The CDR3 sequence holds 11 residues, the cysteine and phenylalanine included. CDR3 DNA only is kept here, 33 bases in frame from base 1. The material sequenced was blood. This receptor chain uses TRBV6-2 or TRBV6-3 and TRBJ2-7; the D gene lacks a confident call. The receptor comes from a woman between 18 and 29 years old with Graves' ophthalmopathy. The CDR3 is CASTTSYEQYF. The DNA sequence is TGTGCCAGCACCACGAGCTACGAGCAGTACTTC.